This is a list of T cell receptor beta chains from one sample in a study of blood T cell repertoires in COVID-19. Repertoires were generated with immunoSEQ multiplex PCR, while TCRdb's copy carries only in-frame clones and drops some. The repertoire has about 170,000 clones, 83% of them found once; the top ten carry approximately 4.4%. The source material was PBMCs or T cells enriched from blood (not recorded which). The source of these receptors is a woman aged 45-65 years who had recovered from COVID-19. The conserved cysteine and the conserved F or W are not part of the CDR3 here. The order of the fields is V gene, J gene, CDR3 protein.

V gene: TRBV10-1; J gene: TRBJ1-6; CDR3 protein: ASRLGNRRGDSPLH
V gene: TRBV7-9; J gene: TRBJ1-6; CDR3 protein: ASSSGYGIGPLH
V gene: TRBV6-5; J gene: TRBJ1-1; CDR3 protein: ASSYLQGPPHTEAF
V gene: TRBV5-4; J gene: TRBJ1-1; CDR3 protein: ASSSSAGGLLMNTEAF
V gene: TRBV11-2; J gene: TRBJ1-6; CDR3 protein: ASSLGAQGQSPLH
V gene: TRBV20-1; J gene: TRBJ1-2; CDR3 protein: SASDRGQNYGYT
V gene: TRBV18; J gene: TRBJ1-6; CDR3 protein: ASSPLNSPVTSPLH
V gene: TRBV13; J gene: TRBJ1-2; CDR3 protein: ASSTAGGDNYGYT
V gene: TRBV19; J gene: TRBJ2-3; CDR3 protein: ASRAGAGDTQY
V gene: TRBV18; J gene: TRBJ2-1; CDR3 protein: ASSPGLAGVSEQF
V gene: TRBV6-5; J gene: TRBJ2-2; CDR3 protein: ASSYQGYSSTGELF
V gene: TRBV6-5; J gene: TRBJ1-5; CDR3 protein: ASRVATTQPQH
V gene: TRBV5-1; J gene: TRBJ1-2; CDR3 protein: ASSLETVLYGYT
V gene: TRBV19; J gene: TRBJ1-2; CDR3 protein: ASSIDQTGGDGYT
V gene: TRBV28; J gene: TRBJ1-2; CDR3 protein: ASRKQGAQVYGYT
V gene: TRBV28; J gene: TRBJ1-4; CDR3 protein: ASSGGQLGEKLF
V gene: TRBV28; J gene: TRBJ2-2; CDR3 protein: ASSLSTQGSGELF
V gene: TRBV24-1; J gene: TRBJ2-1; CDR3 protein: ATSDSRTIHNEQF
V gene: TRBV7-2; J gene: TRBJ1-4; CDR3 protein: ASSAGGDRRGKLF
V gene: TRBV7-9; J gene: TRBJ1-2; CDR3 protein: ASSARDTYYGYT
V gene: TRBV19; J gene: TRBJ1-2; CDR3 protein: ASSGDSGARYGYT
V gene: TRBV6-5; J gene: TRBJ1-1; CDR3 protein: AGQASRNTEAF
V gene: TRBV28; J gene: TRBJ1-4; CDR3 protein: ASSPAPQGEKLF
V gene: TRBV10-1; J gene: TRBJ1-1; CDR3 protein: ASRLGGTNTEAF
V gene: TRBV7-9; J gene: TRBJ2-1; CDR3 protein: ASSIHGTGYNEQF
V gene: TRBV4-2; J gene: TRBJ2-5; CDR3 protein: ASSQEDRAETQY
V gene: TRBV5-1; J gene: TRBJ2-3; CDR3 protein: ASSLEAGDTQY
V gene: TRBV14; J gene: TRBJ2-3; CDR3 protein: ASSRRRTGAKDTQY
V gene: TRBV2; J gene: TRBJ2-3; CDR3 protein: ASWRGGISDTQY
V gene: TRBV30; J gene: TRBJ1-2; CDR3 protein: AWSVAGLNYGYT
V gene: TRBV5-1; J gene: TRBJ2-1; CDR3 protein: ASSLGQGGEQF
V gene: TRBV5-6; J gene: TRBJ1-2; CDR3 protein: ASSLAWSTRGYT
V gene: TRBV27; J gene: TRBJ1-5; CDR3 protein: ASSLSGGNQPQH
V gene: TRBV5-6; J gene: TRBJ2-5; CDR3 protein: ASSDTRGETQY
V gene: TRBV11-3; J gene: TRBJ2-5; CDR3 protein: ASSLDLGGETQY
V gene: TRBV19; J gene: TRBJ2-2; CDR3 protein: ASSMMSGDTGELF
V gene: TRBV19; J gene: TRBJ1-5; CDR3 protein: ASSIRQGVNNQPQH
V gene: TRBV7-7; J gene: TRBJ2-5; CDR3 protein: ASSASGGGQETQY
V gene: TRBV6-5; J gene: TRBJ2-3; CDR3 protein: ASNWQGTDTQY
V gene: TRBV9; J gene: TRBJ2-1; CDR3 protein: ASSVDLGAGGPSEQF
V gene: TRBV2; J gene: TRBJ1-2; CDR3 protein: ASSRTDNYGYT
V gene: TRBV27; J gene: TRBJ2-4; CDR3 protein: ASSPSVAKNIQY
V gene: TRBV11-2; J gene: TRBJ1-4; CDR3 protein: ASSDGENEKLF
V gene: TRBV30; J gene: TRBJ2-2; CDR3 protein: AWSVGGPGELF
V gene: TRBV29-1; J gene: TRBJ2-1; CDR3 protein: SARTSGDYNEQF
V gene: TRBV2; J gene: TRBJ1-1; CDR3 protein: ASTTRWTGDTEAF
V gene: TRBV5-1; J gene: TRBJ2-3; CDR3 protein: ASSGGQGADTQY
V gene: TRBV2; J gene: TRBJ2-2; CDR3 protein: ALPSGSGTPGELF
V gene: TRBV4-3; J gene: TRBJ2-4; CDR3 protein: ASSQDPSGRANDIQY
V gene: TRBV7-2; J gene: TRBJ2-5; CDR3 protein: ASSPQPPPETQY